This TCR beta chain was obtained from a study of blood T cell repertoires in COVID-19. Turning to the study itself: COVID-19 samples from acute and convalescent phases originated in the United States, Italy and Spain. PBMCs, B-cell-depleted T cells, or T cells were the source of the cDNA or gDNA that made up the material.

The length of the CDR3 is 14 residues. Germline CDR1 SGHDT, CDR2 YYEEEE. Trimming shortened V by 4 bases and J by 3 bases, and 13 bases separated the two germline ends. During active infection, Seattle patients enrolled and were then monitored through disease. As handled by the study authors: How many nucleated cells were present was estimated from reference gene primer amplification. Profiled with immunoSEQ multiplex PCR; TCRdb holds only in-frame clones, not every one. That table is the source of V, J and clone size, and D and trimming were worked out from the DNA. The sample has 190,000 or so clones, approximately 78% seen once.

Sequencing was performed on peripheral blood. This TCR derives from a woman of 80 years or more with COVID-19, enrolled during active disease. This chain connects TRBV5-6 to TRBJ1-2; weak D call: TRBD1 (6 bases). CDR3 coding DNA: TGTGCCAGCAGCATACAAGGGGGGGACTATGGCTACACCTTC. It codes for CASSIQGGDYGYTF.